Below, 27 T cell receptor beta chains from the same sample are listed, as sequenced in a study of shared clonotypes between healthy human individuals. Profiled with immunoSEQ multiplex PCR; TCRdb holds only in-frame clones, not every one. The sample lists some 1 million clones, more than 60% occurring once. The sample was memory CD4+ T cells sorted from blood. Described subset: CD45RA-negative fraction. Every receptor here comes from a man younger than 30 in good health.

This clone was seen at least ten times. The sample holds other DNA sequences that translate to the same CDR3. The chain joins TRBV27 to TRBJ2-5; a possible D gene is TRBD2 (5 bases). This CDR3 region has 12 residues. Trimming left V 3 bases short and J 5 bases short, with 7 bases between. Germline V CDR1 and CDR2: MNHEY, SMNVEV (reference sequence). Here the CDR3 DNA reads TGTGCCAGCAGTTTCCCGGGGGAGACCCAGTACTTC. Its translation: CASSFPGETQYF.

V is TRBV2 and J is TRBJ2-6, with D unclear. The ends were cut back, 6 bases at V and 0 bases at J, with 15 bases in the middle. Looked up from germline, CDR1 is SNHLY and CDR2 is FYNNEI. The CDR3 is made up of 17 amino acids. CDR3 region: CASSATLGGSGANVLTF. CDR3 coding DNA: TGTGCCAGCAGCGCCACCCTGGGTGGCTCTGGGGCCAACGTCCTGACTTTC.

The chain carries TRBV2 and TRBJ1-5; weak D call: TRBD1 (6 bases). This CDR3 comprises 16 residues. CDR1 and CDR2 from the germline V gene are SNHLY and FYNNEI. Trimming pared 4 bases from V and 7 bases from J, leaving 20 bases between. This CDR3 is CASSALAIWGGQPQHF. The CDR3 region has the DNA TGTGCCAGCAGTGCGCTAGCAATTTGGGGGGGCCAGCCCCAGCATTTT.

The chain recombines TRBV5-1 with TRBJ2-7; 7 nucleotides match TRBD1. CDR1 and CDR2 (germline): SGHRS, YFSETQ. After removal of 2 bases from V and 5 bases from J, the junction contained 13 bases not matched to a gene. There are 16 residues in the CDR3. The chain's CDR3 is CASSLTGELRLDEQYF. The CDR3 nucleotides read TGCGCCAGCAGCTTAACAGGGGAATTAAGACTGGACGAGCAGTACTTC.

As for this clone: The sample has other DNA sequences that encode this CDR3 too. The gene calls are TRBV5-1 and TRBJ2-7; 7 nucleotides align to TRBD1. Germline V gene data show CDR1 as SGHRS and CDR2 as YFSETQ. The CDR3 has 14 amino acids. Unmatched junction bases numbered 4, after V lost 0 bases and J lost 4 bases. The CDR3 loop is CASSLGQGVYEQYF. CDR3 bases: TGCGCCAGCAGCTTGGGACAGGGCGTATACGAGCAGTACTTC.

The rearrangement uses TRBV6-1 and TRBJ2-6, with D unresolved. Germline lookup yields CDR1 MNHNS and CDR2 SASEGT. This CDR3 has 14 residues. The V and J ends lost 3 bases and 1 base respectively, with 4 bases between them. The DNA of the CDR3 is TGTGCCAGCAGTGAGAGTTCTGGGGCCAACGTCCTGACTTTC. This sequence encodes CASSESSGANVLTF.

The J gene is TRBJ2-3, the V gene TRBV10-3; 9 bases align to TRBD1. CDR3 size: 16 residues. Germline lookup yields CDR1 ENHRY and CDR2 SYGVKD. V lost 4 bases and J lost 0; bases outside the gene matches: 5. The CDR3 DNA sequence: TGTGCCATCAGTGCCCTGGACAGGGGAAGCACAGATACGCAGTATTTT. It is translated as CAISALDRGSTDTQYF.

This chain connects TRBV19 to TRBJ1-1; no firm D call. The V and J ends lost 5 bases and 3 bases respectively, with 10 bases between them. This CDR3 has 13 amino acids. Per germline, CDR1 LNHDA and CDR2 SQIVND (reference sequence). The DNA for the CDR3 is TGTGCCAGTAGTGTTCGGGCCTACACTGAAGCTTTCTTT. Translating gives CASSVRAYTEAFF.

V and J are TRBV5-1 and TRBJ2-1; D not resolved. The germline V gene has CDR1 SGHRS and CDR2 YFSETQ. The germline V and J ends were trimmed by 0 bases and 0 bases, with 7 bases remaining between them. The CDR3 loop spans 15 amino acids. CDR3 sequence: CASSLERSSYNEQFF. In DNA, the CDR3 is TGCGCCAGCAGCTTGGAACGCAGCTCCTACAATGAGCAGTTCTTC.

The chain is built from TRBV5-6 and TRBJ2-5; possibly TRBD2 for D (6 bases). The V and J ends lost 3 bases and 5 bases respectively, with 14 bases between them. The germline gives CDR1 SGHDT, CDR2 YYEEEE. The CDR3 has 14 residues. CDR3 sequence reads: CASSSGTGGETQYF. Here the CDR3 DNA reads TGTGCCAGCAGCTCCGGGACTGGCGGCGAGACCCAGTACTTC.

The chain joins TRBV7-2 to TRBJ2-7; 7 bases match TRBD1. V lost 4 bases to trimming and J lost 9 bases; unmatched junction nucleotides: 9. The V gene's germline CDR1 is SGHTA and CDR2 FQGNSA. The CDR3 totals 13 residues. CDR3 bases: TGTGCCAGCAGCTCCCGACAGGGAAGGGGGCAGTACTTC. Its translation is CASSSRQGRGQYF.

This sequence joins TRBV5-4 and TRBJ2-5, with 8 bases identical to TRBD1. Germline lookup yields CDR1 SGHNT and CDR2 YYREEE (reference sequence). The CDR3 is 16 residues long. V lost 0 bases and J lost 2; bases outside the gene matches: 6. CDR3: CASSLGRGRGQETQYF. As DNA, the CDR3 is TGTGCCAGCAGCTTGGGCAGGGGGCGCGGGCAAGAGACCCAGTACTTC.

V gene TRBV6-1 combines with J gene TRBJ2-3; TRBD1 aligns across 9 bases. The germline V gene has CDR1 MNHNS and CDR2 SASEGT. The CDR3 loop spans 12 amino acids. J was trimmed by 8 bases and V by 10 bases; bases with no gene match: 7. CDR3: CANGQGTATQYF. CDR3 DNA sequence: TGTGCCAACGGACAGGGGACTGCTACGCAGTATTTT.

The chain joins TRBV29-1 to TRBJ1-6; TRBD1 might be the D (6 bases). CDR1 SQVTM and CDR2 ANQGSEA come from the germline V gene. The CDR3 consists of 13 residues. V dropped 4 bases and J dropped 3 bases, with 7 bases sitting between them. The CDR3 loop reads CSVGTDYNSPLHF. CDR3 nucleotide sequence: TGCAGCGTTGGGACAGACTATAATTCACCCCTCCACTTT.

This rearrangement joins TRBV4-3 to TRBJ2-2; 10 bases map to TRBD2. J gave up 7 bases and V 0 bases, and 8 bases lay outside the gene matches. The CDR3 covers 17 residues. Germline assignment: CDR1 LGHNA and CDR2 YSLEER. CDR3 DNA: TGCGCCAGCAGCCAAGAAGAGGGGCTAGCGGGAGACGGGGAGCTGTTTTTT. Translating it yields CASSQEEGLAGDGELFF.

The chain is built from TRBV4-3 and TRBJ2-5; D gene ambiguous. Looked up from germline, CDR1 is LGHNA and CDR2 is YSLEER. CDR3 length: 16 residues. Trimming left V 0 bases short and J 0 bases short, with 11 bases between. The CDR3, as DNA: TGCGCCAGCAGCCAAGATCTGGGTTGGTACCAAGAGACCCAGTACTTC. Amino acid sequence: CASSQDLGWYQETQYF.

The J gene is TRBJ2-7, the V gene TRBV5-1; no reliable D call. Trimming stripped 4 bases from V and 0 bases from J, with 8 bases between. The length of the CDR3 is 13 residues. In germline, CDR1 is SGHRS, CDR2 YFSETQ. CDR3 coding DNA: TGCGCCAGCAGCCGCACAGACTCCTACGAGCAGTACTTC. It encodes CASSRTDSYEQYF.

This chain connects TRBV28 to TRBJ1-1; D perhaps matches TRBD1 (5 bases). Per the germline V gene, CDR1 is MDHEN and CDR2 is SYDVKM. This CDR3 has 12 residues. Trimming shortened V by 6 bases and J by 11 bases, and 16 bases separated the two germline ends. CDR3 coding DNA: TGTGCCAGCAGCGTGGGGCAGGGTTTCGCTTTCTTT. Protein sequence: CASSVGQGFAFF.

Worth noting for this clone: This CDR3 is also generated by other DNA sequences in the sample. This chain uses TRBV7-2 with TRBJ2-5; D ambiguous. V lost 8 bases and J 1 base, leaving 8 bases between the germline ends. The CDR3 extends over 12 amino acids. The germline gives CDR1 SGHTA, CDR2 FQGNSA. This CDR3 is CASSWGQETQYF. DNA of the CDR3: TGTGCCAGCTCGTGGGGCCAAGAGACCCAGTACTTC.

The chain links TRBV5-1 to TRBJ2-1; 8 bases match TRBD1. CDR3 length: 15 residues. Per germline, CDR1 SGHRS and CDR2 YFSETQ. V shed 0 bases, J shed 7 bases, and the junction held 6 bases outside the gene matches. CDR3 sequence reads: CASSLVVQGGNEQFF. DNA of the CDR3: TGCGCCAGCAGCTTGGTCGTACAGGGGGGAAATGAGCAGTTCTTC.

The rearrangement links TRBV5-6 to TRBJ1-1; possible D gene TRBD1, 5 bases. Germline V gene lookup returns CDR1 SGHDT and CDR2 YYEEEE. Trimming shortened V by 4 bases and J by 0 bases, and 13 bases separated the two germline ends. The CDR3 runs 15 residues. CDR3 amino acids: CASSNWGKMNTEAFF. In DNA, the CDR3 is TGTGCCAGCAGCAATTGGGGCAAGATGAACACTGAAGCTTTCTTT.

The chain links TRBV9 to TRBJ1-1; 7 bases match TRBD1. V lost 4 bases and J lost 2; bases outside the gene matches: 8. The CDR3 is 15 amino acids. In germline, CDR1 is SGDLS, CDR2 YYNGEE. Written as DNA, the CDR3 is TGTGCCAGCAGCCGAAACGGACAGGTCAACACTGAAGCTTTCTTT. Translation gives CASSRNGQVNTEAFF.

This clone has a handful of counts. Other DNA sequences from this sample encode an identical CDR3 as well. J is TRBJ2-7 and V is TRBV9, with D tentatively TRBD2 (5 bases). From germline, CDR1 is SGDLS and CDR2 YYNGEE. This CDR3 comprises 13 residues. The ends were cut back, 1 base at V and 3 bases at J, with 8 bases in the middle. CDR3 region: CASSVLEGYEQYF. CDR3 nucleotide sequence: TGTGCCAGCAGCGTATTAGAGGGCTACGAGCAGTACTTC.

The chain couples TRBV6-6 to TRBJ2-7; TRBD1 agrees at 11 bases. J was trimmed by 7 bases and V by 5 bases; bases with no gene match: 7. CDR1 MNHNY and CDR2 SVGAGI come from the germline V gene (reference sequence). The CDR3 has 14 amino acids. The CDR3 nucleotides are TGTGCCAGCAGTCCGGGACAGGGGGTGGGGGAGCAGTACTTC. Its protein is CASSPGQGVGEQYF.

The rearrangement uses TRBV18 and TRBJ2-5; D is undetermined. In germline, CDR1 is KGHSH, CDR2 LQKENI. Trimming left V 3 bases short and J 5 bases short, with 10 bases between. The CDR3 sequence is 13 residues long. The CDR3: CASSPSLVETQYF. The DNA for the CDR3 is TGTGCCAGCTCACCGTCATTGGTTGAGACCCAGTACTTC.

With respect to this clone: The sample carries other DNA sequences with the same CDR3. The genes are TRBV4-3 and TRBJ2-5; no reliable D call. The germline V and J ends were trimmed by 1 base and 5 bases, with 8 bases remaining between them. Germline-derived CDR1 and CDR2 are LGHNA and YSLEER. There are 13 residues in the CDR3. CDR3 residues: CASSQGPGETQYF. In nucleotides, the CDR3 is TGCGCCAGCAGCCAAGGCCCTGGGGAGACCCAGTACTTC.

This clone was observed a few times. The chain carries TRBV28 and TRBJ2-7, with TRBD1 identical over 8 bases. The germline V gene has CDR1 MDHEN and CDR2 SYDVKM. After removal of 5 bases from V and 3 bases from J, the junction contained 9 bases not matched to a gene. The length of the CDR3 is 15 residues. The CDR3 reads CASSPRGQDGYEQYF. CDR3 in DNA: TGTGCCAGCAGTCCACGGGGACAGGATGGCTACGAGCAGTACTTC.